Each of the 5 T cell receptor beta chains below was sequenced from the same sample in a study of blood T cell repertoires in COVID-19. Libraries were prepared by immunoSEQ multiplex PCR; TCRdb keeps only in-frame clonotypes and omits some of them. The sample includes 260,000 or so clones, 81% seen only once; the top ten take 6% to 8%. Sequenced sample: peripheral blood. Receptor source: a woman aged 80 or older with COVID-19, enrolled during active disease.

The table lists this clone with a count of one. The CDR3 here is CAWRTGDGSKNIQYF. The CDR3 nucleotides read TGTGCCTGGAGGACAGGGGACGGGTCCAAAAACATTCAGTACTTC. The J gene is TRBJ2-4, the V gene TRBV30, with 8 bases fitting TRBD1. Unmatched junction bases numbered 6, after V lost 3 bases and J lost 2 bases. The CDR3 runs to 15 residues. CDR1 and CDR2 (germline): GTSNPN, SVGIG (reference sequence).

The rearrangement links TRBV2 to TRBJ1-2; D is possibly TRBD1 (6 bases). Germline assignment: CDR1 SNHLY and CDR2 FYNNEI. The V end lost 6 bases, the J end lost 7 bases, and 15 bases lay between the germline ends. The CDR3 consists of 13 residues. CDR3 in amino acids: CASSEQGERGYTF. CDR3 coding DNA: TGTGCCAGCAGCGAACAGGGTGAACGTGGCTACACCTTC.

This chain joins TRBV4-1 and TRBJ2-1; D is perhaps TRBD2 (6 bases). CDR3 length: 15 amino acids. From germline, CDR1 is MGHRA and CDR2 YSYEKL. Trimming took off 3 bases at V and 9 bases at J, with 18 bases between the two ends. The CDR3 sequence is CASSQGGITRSEQFF. CDR3 bases: TGCGCCAGCAGCCAGGGCGGGATAACTAGGAGTGAGCAGTTCTTC.

The chain recombines TRBV18 with TRBJ2-3, with 10 bases aligning to TRBD2. The CDR3 loop spans 16 amino acids. From germline, CDR1 is KGHSH and CDR2 LQKENI. After removal of 1 base from V and 0 bases from J, the junction contained 1 base not matched to a gene. CDR3 nucleotide sequence: TGTGCCAGCTCACCACTAGCGGGAGGTAGCACAGATACGCAGTATTTT. Translating gives CASSPLAGGSTDTQYF.

The chain is built from TRBV28 and TRBJ2-1, with 10 bases aligning to TRBD1. The CDR3 runs 16 residues. In germline, CDR1 is MDHEN, CDR2 SYDVKM. With V trimmed by 5 bases and J by 4 bases, 8 bases remained unmatched. The CDR3 nucleotides are TGTGCCAGCAGTCGACCGGACAGGGGGGGATACAATGAGCAGTTCTTC. It specifies CASSRPDRGGYNEQFF.